This T cell receptor (beta chain) was captured in a study of cytomegalovirus exposure and HLA in healthy donors. Germline V CDR1 and CDR2: KGHSH, LQKENI. Trimming removed 5 bases from V and 8 bases from J; junction bases left unmatched: 6. The CDR3 consists of 14 residues. The PCR employed 60 Vbeta primers together with 13 Jbeta primers. Using immunoSEQ multiplex PCR, the repertoire was profiled, and TCRdb retains in-frame clones only, with some absent. The profile covers more than 95,000 clones, with 75% to 80% appearing a single time and around 6.1% taken by the ten largest. The source material was PBMCs. This sequence joins TRBV18 and TRBJ1-4, with 9 bases that match TRBD1. This sequence originates from a man between 60 and 75 years old in good health and CMV-seropositive. The CDR3 DNA follows: TGTGCCAGCTCAGAATACAGGGGGCACGAAAAACTGTTTTTT. Its translation: CASSEYRGHEKLFF.